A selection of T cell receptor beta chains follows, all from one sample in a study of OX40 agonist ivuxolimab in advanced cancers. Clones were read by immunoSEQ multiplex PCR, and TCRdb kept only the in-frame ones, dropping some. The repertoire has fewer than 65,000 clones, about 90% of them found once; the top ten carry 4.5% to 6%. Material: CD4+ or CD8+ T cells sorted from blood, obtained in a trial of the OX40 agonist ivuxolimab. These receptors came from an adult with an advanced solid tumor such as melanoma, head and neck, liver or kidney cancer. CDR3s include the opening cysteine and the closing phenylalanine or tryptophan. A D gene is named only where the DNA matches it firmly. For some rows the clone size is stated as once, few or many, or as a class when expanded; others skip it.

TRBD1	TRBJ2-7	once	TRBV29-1	CSVGQGAYEQYF	TGCAGCGTTGGACAGGGGGCGTACGAGCAGTACTTC
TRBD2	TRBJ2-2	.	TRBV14	CASSQVWTGLAGAGELFF	TGTGCCAGCAGCCAAGTATGGACAGGACTAGCGGGAGCCGGGGAGCTGTTTTTT
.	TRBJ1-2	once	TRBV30	CAWSRQIYGYTF	TGTGCCTGGAGTAGACAGATCTATGGCTACACCTTC
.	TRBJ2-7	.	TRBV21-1	CASSKWDRGDYEQYF	TGTGCCAGCAGCAAATGGGACAGGGGGGACTACGAGCAGTACTTC
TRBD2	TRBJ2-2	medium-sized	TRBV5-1	CASSFLTSATYIGELFF	TGCGCCAGCAGCTTTTTGACTAGCGCGACTTATATCGGGGAGCTGTTTTTT
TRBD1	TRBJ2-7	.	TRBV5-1	CASSLSQGDEQYF	TGCGCCAGCAGCTTGAGCCAGGGGGACGAGCAGTACTTC
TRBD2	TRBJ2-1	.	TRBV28	CASSLWVAGGGYNEQFF	TGTGCCAGCAGTTTATGGGTAGCGGGGGGTGGGTACAATGAGCAGTTCTTC
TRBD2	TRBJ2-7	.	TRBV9	CASSAGTSGTPYEQYF	TGTGCCAGCAGCGCCGGGACTAGCGGGACTCCCTACGAGCAGTACTTC
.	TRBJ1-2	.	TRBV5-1	CASSLAGSPRSYGYTF	TGCGCCAGCAGCTTGGCCGGCTCCCCCAGGAGCTATGGCTACACCTTC
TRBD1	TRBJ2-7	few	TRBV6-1	CASRTPDRVYF	TGTGCCAGCAGGACCCCTGACAGGGTGTACTTC
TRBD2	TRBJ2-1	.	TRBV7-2	CASRNSGGSYNEQFF	TGTGCCAGCAGGAATAGCGGGGGGTCCTACAATGAGCAGTTCTTC
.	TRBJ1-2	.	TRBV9	CASSVEGDAGYTF	TGTGCCAGCAGCGTAGAGGGGGATGCCGGCTACACCTTC
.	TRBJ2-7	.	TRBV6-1	CATSPLVYEQYF	TGTGCCACGTCCCCTCTGGTCTACGAGCAGTACTTC
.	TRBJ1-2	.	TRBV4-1	CASSQALTKQHF	TGCGCCAGCAGCCAAGCGTTAACTAAGCAGCACTTC
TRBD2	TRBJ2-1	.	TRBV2	CASSDKRGDYNEQFF	TGTGCCAGCAGTGATAAGCGGGGGGACTACAATGAGCAGTTCTTC
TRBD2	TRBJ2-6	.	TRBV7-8	CASSLVRGDSGANVLTF	TGTGCCAGCAGCTTAGTGCGGGGGGACTCTGGGGCCAACGTCCTGACTTTC
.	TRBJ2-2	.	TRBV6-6	CASRDRRLAGELFF	TGTGCCAGCAGAGATAGGAGACTCGCCGGGGAGCTGTTTTTT
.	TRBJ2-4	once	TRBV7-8	CASSLTFGSGKNIQYF	TGTGCCAGCAGCTTGACGTTTGGGTCAGGGAAAAACATTCAGTACTTC
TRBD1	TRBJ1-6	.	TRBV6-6	CASSGGQGNSPLHF	TGTGCCAGCAGCGGGGGACAGGGGAATTCACCCCTCCACTTT
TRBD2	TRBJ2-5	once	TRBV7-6	CASSGAGLAQGETQYF	TGTGCCAGCAGCGGCGCGGGACTAGCGCAGGGGGAGACCCAGTACTTC
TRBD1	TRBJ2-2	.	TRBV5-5	CASSLDGTGNTGELFF	TGTGCCAGCAGCTTGGATGGGACAGGTAACACCGGGGAGCTGTTTTTT
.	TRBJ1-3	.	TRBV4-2	CASSQDLQDSGNTIYF	TGTGCCAGCAGCCAAGATCTTCAGGATTCTGGAAACACCATATATTTT
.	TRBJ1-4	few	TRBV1	CTSSQRNEKLFF	TGCACCAGCAGCCAGAGAAATGAAAAACTGTTTTTT
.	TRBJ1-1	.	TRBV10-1	CARNRDMNTEAFF	TGCGCCCGAAACAGGGATATGAACACTGAAGCTTTCTTT
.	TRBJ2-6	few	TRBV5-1	CASSLTEGSGANVLTF	TGCGCCAGCAGCTTAACAGAGGGGTCTGGGGCCAACGTCCTGACTTTC
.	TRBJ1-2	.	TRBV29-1	CSITTGNYGYTF	TGCAGCATCACGACGGGGAACTATGGCTACACCTTC
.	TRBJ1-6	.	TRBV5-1	CASSLESIRTTNNSPLHF	TGCGCCAGCAGCTTGGAATCAATAAGGACAACGAATAATTCACCCCTCCACTTT
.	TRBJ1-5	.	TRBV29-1	CSVEEYRDQPQHF	TGCAGCGTTGAAGAGTACCGAGATCAGCCCCAGCATTTT
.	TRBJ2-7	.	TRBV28	CASSSSPPSYEQYF	TGTGCCAGCAGTTCCTCCCCCCCGTCCTACGAGCAGTACTTC
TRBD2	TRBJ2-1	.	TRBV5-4	CASSLDPAGGRSNEQFF	TGTGCCAGCAGCTTGGACCCCGCGGGGGGAAGGAGCAATGAGCAGTTCTTC
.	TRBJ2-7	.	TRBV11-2	CASSEIGIARREQYF	TGTGCCAGCAGCGAAATCGGGATAGCGCGTCGGGAGCAGTACTTC
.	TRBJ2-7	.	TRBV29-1	CSVEGTYEQYF	TGCAGCGTTGAAGGCACCTACGAGCAGTACTTC
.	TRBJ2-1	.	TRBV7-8	CASSLAVYNEQFF	TGTGCCAGCAGCTTAGCGGTCTACAATGAGCAGTTCTTC
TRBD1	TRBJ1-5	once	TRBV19	CASSSGRTGEVQPQHF	TGTGCCAGTAGTAGTGGTAGGACAGGGGAGGTTCAGCCCCAGCATTTT
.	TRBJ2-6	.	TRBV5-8	CASSLGTSSGANVLTF	TGTGCCAGCAGCTTAGGTACCAGCTCTGGGGCCAACGTCCTGACTTTC
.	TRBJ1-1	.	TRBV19	CASSIGAGNTEAFF	TGTGCCAGTAGTATCGGGGCCGGGAACACTGAAGCTTTCTTT
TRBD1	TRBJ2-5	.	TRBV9	CASSVGSDRGGRETQYF	TGTGCCAGCAGCGTTGGAAGCGACAGGGGGGGCCGGGAGACCCAGTACTTC
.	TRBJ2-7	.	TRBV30	CAWRMEGNSYEQYF	TGTGCCTGGAGGATGGAGGGGAACTCCTACGAGCAGTACTTC
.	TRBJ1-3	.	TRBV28	CASADGSPSGGNTIYF	TGTGCCAGCGCGGATGGTAGCCCGTCAGGTGGAAACACCATATATTTT
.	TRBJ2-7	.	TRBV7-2	CASSVGQPLTYEQYF	TGTGCCAGCAGCGTAGGACAGCCTCTTACCTACGAGCAGTACTTC
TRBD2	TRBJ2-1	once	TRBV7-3	CASSPPGGTIRNEQFF	TGTGCCAGCAGCCCCCCGGGGGGAACTATCAGGAATGAGCAGTTCTTC
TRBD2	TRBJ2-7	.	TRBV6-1	CASSEGASGGYEQYF	TGTGCCAGCAGTGAAGGGGCTAGCGGTGGGTACGAGCAGTACTTC
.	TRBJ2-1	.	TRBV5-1	CASSLAPELQGEQFF	TGCGCCAGCAGCTTGGCCCCGGAGTTGCAAGGGGAGCAGTTCTTC
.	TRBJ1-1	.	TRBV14	CASSQLAAGKTEAFF	TGTGCCAGCAGCCAATTGGCGGCGGGGAAGACCGAAGCTTTCTTT
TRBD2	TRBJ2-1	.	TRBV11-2	CASSLLAGGRNNEQFF	TGTGCCAGCAGCTTATTAGCGGGAGGGCGGAACAATGAGCAGTTCTTC
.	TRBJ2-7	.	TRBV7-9	CASRRLDYEQYF	TGTGCCAGCAGACGACTAGACTACGAGCAGTACTTC
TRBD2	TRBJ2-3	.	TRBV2	CASKGLVSTDTQYF	TGTGCCAGCAAGGGACTAGTTAGCACAGATACGCAGTATTTT